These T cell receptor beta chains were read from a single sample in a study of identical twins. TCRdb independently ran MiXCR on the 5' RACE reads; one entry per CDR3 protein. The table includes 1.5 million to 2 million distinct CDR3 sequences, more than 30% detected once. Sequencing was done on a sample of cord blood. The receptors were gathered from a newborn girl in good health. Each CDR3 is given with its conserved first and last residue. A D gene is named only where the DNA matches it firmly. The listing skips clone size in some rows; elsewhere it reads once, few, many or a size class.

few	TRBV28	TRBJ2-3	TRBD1	TGTGCCAGCGGAGTAGCCGGGACAGGGAGAGATACGCAGTATTTT	CASGVAGTGRDTQYF
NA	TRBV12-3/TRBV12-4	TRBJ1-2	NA	TGTGCCAGCAGTTTGTTGGGGGGCGCTGGCTATGGCTACACCTTC	CASSLLGGAGYGYTF
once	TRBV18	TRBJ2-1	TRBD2	TGTGCCAGCTCACCACCGATTGGGACTAGCCGAGCAAGAACCCAGTTCTTC	CASSPPIGTSRARTQFF
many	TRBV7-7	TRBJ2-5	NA	TGTGCTAGCAGCTTGGGCCCGTACCAAGAGACCCAGTACTTC	CASSLGPYQETQYF
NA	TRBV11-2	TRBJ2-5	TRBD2	TGTGCCAGCAGCTTAGTCTCTAGCGGGAGTAATGAGCAGTACTTC	CASSLVSSGSNEQYF
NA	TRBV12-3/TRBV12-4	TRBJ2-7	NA	TGTGCCAGCAGTTTATCGCTCACCAGCTCCTACGAGCAGTACTTC	CASSLSLTSSYEQYF
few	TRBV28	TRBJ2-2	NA	TGTGCCAGCACCCAATACGCGACAGGGAACACCGGGGAGCTGTTTTTT	CASTQYATGNTGELFF
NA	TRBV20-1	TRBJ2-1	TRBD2	TGCAGTGCTACACGACTAGCGGGAGGCCACAATGAGCAGTTCTTC	CSATRLAGGHNEQFF
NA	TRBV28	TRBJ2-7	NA	TGTGCCAGCAGTGCTACAGAACCGACAAACTACGAGCAGTACTTC	CASSATEPTNYEQYF
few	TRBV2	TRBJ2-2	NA	TGTGCCAGCAGTGAAGTGCTTTCCAACACCGGGGAGCTGTTTTTT	CASSEVLSNTGELFF
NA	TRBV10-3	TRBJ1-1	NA	TGTGCCAGTCAAGATCGAAGGGGGACGAACACTGAAGCTTTCTTT	CASQDRRGTNTEAFF
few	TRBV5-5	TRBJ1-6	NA	TGTGCCAGCAGGGGGCATAATTCACCCCTCCACTTT	CASRGHNSPLHF
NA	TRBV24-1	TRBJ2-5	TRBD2	TGTGCCACCAGTGACTCAGCCAGACTAGCGGGGGGTGTAGAGACCCAGTACTTC	CATSDSARLAGGVETQYF
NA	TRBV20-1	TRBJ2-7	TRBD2	TGCAGTGCTAGGAGGGTCGGACTAGCGGGAGGGCCTCGGGACGAGCAGTACTTC	CSARRVGLAGGPRDEQYF
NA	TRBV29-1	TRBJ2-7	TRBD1	TGCAGCGCTGGGACAGGGGGCTCCTACAATGAGCAGTACTTC	CSAGTGGSYNEQYF
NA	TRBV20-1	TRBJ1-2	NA	TGCAGTGCTAGCTTACCCCGGGGAGGTAGCGCTGTGGGATATGGCTACACCTTC	CSASLPRGGSAVGYGYTF
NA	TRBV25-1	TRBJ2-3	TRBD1	TGTGCCAGCAGTGACCGGGACAGCTTTATCACCACAGATACGCAGTATTTT	CASSDRDSFITTDTQYF
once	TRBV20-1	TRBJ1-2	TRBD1	TGCAGTGCTAGGGGGGACAGGTCTGCGCCTTATGGCTACACCTTC	CSARGDRSAPYGYTF
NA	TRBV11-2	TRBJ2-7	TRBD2	TGTGCCAGCAGCGGAGTTGGGGCGGGAGGGTACAATGAGCAGTACTTC	CASSGVGAGGYNEQYF
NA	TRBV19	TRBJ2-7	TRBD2	TGTGCCAGTAGCGACGGCGGGAGGAAGAGGGAGCAGTACTTC	CASSDGGRKREQYF
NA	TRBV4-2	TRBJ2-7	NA	TGTGCCAGCAGCCACGTCCTGGGGGCGGCTGAATACAATGAGCAGTACTTC	CASSHVLGAAEYNEQYF
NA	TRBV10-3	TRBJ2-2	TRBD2	TGTGCCATAAACCGGGACTACCCAAACACCGGGGAGCTGTTTTTT	CAINRDYPNTGELFF
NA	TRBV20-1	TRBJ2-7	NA	TGCAGTGCTAGTTTCAGGTTCCACGAGCAGTACTTC	CSASFRFHEQYF
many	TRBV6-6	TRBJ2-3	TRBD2	TGTGCCAGCAGTTACCCGGGGGGGAGCACAGATACGCAGTATTTT	CASSYPGGSTDTQYF
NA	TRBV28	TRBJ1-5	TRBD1	TGTGCCAGCAGTTTCCCCGGGACAGGCAATCAGCCCCAGCATTTT	CASSFPGTGNQPQHF
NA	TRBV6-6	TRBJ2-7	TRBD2	TGTGCCAGCAGTTACTGGATCGGGAGGGACTACGAGCAGTACTTC	CASSYWIGRDYEQYF
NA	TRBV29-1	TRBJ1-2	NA	TGCAGCGTTAGGGGGGCCGGCTACACCTTC	CSVRGAGYTF
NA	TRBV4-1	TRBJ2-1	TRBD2	TGCGCCAGCAGCCAAGATAGACTAGCGGGGATTCTATTTTACAATGAGCAGTTCTTC	CASSQDRLAGILFYNEQFF
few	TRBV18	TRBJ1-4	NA	TGTGCCAGCTCACGGGGACCGAATGAAAAACTGTTTTTT	CASSRGPNEKLFF
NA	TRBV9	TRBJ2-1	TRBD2	TGTGCCAGCAGCTCGCGGGGGGGCCAATTCGACAATGGGCAGTTCTTC	CASSSRGGQFDNGQFF
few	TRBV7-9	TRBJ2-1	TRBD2	TGTGCCAGCACTTACGGGACTAGCGGGTACAATGAGCAGTTCTTC	CASTYGTSGYNEQFF
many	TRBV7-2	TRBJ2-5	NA	TGTGCCAGCAGCTTAGTAACGCCCTTTACCCAGTACTTC	CASSLVTPFTQYF
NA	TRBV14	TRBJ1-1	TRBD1	TGTGCCAGCAGCCAACTGACAGGGGGCCTTTCAGAAGCTTTCTTT	CASSQLTGGLSEAFF
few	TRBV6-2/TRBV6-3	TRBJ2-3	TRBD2	TGTGCCAGCTCCCCCCTAGCGGGAGGGCCGAGGACAGATACGCAGTATTTT	CASSPLAGGPRTDTQYF
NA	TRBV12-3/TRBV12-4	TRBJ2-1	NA	TGTGCCAGCAGTTTAGTAGGACGGTCCCCTTCCTACAATGAGCAGTTCTTC	CASSLVGRSPSYNEQFF
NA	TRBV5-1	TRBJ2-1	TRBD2	TGCGCCAGCAGGGATAGCGGGGACAATGAGCAGTTCTTC	CASRDSGDNEQFF
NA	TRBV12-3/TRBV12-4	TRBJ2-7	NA	TGTGCCAGCAGTTCCGAGGGCAGGGGCCATTCCTACGAGCAGTACTTC	CASSSEGRGHSYEQYF
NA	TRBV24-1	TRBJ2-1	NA	TGTGCCACCAGTGATTTGCGGGTGGGAACCTACAATGAGCAGTTCTTC	CATSDLRVGTYNEQFF
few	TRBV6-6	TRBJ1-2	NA	TGTGCCAGCACCTTGCCCTCCTTTTATGGCTACACCTTC	CASTLPSFYGYTF
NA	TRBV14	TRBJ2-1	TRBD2	TGTGCCAGCAGCCTTGTATTCCAGAGACTAGCGGGCTTTTTGAGCTCCTACAATGAGCAGTTCTTC	CASSLVFQRLAGFLSSYNEQFF
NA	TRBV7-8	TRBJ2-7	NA	TGTGCCAGCAGCTTAGGAAAAATTGAACTCCCCTCCTACGAGCAGTACTTC	CASSLGKIELPSYEQYF
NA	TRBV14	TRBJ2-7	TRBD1	TGTGCCAGCAGCCCGCGACAGGGGGTATTCTACGAGCAGTACTTC	CASSPRQGVFYEQYF
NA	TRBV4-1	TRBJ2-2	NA	TGCGCCAGCAGCCAAGGGGCACTAGGGCCCGGGGAGCTGTTTTTT	CASSQGALGPGELFF
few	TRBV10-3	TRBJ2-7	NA	TGTGCCATCAGTGGGATCAGGGGCCCAGACTACGAGCAGTACTTC	CAISGIRGPDYEQYF
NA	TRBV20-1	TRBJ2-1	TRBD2	TGCAGTGCTAGAAAAGGGCCAGCGGGAGAGCCCTACAATGAGCAGTTCTTC	CSARKGPAGEPYNEQFF
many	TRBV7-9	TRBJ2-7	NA	TGTGCCAGCAGCTCCCATTGGAGGCCCTACGAGCAGTACTTC	CASSSHWRPYEQYF
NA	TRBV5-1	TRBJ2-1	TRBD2	TGCGCCAGCAGCTTCGGCGGGGGGCCCTCGTACAATGAGCAGTTCTTC	CASSFGGGPSYNEQFF
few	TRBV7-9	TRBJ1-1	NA	TGTGCCAGCAGCTTCCAGACTGAAGCTTTCTTT	CASSFQTEAFF
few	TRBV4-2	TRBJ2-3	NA	TGTGCCAGCAGCCTCCGAGAGCGGACTAGCACAGATACGCAGTATTTT	CASSLRERTSTDTQYF
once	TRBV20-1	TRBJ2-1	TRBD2	TGCAGTGCTAGAGCCCCGGGGGGGAACGTTGAGCAGTTCTTC	CSARAPGGNVEQFF
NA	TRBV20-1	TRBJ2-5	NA	TGCAGTGCTAGCAGCCAGTCGGGGCAGTACTTC	CSASSQSGQYF
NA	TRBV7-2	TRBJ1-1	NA	TGTGCCAGCAGCTTAGTCGTGTCAGCCGACATGAACACTGAAGCTTTCTTT	CASSLVVSADMNTEAFF
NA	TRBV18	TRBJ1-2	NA	TGTGCCAGCTCACCTGGGGAAGTGAATGGCTACACCTTC	CASSPGEVNGYTF
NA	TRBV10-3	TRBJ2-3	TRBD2	TGTGCCGTCGGACTAGCGGGAGTCGCAGATACGCAGTATTTT	CAVGLAGVADTQYF
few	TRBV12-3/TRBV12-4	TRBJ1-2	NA	TGTGCCAGCAGTTTGATAGGACGTAGCCTCTATGGCTACACCTTC	CASSLIGRSLYGYTF
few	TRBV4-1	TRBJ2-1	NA	TGCGCCAGCAGCCAAGGCCCGGCAGGGTACAATGAGCAGTTCTTC	CASSQGPAGYNEQFF
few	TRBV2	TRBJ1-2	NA	TGTGCCAGCAGCGCGGGACACAGACTTAACTATGGCTACACCTTC	CASSAGHRLNYGYTF